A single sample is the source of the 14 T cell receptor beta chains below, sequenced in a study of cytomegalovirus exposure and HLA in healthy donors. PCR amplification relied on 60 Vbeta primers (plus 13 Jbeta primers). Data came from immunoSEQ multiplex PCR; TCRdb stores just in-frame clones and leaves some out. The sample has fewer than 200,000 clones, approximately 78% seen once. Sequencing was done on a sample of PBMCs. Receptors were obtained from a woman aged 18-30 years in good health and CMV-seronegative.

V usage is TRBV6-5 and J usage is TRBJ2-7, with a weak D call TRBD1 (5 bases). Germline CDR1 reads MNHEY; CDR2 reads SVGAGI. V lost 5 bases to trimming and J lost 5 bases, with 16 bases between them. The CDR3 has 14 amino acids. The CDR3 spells CASSPGKWGNEQYF. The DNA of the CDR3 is TGTGCCAGCAGTCCTGGAAAGTGGGGCAACGAGCAGTACTTC.

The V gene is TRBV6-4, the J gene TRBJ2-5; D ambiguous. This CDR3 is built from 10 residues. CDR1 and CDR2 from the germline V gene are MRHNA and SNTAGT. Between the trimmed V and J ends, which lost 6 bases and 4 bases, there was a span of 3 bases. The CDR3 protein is CASSRETQYF. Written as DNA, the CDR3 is TGTGCCAGCAGCCGAGAGACCCAGTACTTC.

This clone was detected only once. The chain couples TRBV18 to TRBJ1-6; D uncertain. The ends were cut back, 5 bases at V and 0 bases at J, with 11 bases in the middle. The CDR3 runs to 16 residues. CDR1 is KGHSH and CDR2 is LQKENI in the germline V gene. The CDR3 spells CASSSSAVSYNSPLHF. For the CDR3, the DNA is TGTGCCAGCTCATCGTCAGCGGTCTCCTATAATTCACCCCTCCACTTT.

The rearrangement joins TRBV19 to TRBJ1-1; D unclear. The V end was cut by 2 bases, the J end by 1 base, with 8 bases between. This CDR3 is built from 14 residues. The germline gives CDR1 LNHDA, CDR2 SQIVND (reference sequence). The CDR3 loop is CASSIRGENTEAFF. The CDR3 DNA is TGTGCCAGTAGTATACGCGGGGAGAACACTGAAGCTTTCTTT.

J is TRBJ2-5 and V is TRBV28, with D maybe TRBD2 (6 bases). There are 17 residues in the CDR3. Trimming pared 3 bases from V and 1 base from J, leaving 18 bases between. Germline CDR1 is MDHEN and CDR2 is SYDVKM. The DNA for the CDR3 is TGTGCCAGCAGTTTGATATCGGGTTCGGGAGTCCAAGAGACCCAGTACTTC. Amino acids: CASSLISGSGVQETQYF.

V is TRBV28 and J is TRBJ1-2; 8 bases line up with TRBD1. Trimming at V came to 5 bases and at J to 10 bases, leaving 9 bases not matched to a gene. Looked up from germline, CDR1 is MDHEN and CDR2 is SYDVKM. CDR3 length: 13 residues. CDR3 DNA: TGTGCCAGCAGTCCCTGGACAGGGTCGGCCTACACCTTC. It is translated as CASSPWTGSAYTF.

CDR3 loop: CASSLSPVPYLEQYF. The DNA of the CDR3 is TGCGCCAGCAGCCTATCGCCCGTTCCCTACCTCGAGCAGTACTTC. This sequence joins TRBV5-1 and TRBJ2-7; D gene ambiguous. This CDR3 spans 15 amino acids. Trimming left V 4 bases short and J 6 bases short, with 20 bases between. CDR1 SGHRS and CDR2 YFSETQ come from the germline V gene.

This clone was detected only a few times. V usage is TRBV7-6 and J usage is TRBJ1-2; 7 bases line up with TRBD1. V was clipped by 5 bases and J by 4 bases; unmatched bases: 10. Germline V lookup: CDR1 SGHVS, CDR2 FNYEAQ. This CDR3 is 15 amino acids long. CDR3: CASSPRQGSFYGYTF. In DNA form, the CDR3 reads TGTGCCAGCAGCCCCAGACAGGGTTCTTTCTATGGCTACACCTTC.

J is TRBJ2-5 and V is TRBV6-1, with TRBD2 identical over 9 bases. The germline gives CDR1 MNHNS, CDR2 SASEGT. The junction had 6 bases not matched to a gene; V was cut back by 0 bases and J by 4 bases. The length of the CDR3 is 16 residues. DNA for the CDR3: TGTGCCAGCAGTGAAGCTACTTTGCGGGGGGGAGAGACCCAGTACTTC. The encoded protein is CASSEATLRGGETQYF.

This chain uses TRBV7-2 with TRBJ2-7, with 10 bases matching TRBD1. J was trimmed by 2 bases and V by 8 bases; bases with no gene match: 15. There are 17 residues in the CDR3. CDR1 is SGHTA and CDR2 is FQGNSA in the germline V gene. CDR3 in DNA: TGTGCCAGCGCTAAAGGGTCCCCGGGACAGGGGACCTACGAGCAGTACTTC. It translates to CASAKGSPGQGTYEQYF.

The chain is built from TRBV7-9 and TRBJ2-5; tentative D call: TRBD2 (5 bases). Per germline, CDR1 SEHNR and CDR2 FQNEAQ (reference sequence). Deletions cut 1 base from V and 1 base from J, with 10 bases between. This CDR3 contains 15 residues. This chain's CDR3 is CASSLVPGTQETQYF. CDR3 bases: TGTGCCAGCAGCTTAGTTCCGGGAACCCAAGAGACCCAGTACTTC.

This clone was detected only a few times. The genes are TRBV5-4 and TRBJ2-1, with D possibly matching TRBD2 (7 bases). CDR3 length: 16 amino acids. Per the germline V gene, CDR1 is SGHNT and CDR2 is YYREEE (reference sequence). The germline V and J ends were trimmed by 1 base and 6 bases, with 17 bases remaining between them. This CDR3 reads CASSLRTRGRVNEQFF. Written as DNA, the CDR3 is TGTGCCAGCAGCTTGCGGACTAGGGGGAGGGTCAATGAGCAGTTCTTC.

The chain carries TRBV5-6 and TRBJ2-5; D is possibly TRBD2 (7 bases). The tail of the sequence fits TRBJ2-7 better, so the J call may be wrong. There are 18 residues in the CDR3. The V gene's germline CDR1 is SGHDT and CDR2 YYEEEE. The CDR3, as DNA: TGTGCCAGCACGAGGGGGGGGGTCGTCTTGGCCTCCTCCTACGAGCAGTACTTC. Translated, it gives CASTRGGVVLASSYEQYF.

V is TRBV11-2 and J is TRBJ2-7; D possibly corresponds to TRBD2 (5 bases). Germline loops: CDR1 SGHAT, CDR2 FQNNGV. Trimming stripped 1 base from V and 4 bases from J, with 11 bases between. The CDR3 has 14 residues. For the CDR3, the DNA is TGTGCCAGCAGCTTAGCGGGGATTCAATACGAGCAGTACTTC. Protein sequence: CASSLAGIQYEQYF.